These 26 T cell receptor beta chains originate from one sample sequenced in a study of cytotoxic CD8 clonotypes in ibrutinib-treated CLL. The repertoire was sequenced with immunoSEQ multiplex PCR; TCRdb's copy has only in-frame clones and lacks some. The sample shows hundreds of thousands of clones, roughly 79% of them seen only once. The starting material was PBMCs, obtained before ibrutinib treatment. Every receptor here comes from a human donor with chronic lymphocytic leukemia.

The chain carries TRBV6-1 and TRBJ1-2, with D unresolved. The CDR3 spans 14 residues. Germline CDR1 MNHNS, CDR2 SASEGT. The V gene lost 3 bases and the J gene lost 3 bases, with 11 bases spanning the gap. CDR3 sequence (DNA): TGTGCCAGCAGTGACGCCCCGTCGGACTATGGCTACACCTTC. Translated, it gives CASSDAPSDYGYTF.

This chain connects TRBV7-2 to TRBJ1-2; D possibly corresponds to TRBD1 (5 bases). This CDR3 is 14 amino acids long. Trimming cost V 1 base and J 14 bases, with 20 bases left between them. Germline V gives CDR1 SGHTA, CDR2 FQGNSA. CDR3 amino acids: CASSLGGQAYRRTF. CDR3 nucleotide sequence: TGTGCCAGCAGCTTAGGAGGACAAGCCTACCGACGAACCTTC.

The chain uses TRBV7-3 and TRBJ2-2, with D tentatively TRBD2 (5 bases). Looked up from germline, CDR1 is SGHTA and CDR2 is FQGTGA. Trimming shortened V by 4 bases and J by 7 bases, and 19 bases separated the two germline ends. The CDR3 extends over 16 amino acids. This CDR3 reads CASSWAEVGGGGELFF. The CDR3 DNA follows: TGTGCCAGCAGCTGGGCAGAGGTCGGAGGAGGCGGGGAGCTGTTTTTT.

This clone is a singleton in its sample. The chain uses TRBV27 and TRBJ2-7; D ambiguous. Germline lookup yields CDR1 MNHEY and CDR2 SMNVEV (reference sequence). V lost 5 bases to trimming and J lost 4 bases, with 12 bases between them. CDR3 length equals 13 residues. The CDR3 bases are TGTGCCAGCAGTGAATCTTACCTTTACGAGCAGTACTTC. Its protein is CASSESYLYEQYF.

This chain joins TRBV28 and TRBJ2-7; 10 positions agree with TRBD1. The CDR3 has 16 amino acids. CDR1 MDHEN and CDR2 SYDVKM come from the germline V gene. V was clipped by 6 bases and J by 4 bases; unmatched bases: 12. The CDR3 bases are TGTGCCAGCAGGAGTCAGGGACAGGGGACATCTTACGAGCAGTACTTC. Protein product: CASRSQGQGTSYEQYF.

The V call is TRBV28, the J call TRBJ1-1, with D perhaps matching TRBD1 (5 bases). Germline V CDR1 and CDR2: MDHEN, SYDVKM. This CDR3 spans 14 amino acids. Trimming removed 1 base from V and 7 bases from J, with 13 bases in between. The CDR3 DNA sequence: TGTGCCAGCAGTTTATTATCAGGGCGGGTTGAAGCTTTCTTT. Encoded protein: CASSLLSGRVEAFF.

This clone appeared a few times. CDR3 protein: CASSPVSWVTGELFF. In DNA form, the CDR3 reads TGTGCCAGCAGTCCCGTATCGTGGGTTACCGGGGAGCTGTTTTTT. The rearrangement joins TRBV27 to TRBJ2-2; D gene uncertain. V dropped 5 bases and J dropped 5 bases, with 15 bases sitting between them. Germline lookup yields CDR1 MNHEY and CDR2 SMNVEV (reference sequence). This CDR3 has 15 amino acids.

The gene calls are TRBV9 and TRBJ1-4; TRBD1 agrees at 8 bases. The trim removed 0 bases at V and 1 base at J, leaving 5 bases unmatched. Germline CDR1 reads SGDLS; CDR2 reads YYNGEE. This CDR3 region has 17 residues. CDR3 region: CASSVGQGAQTNEKLFF. The CDR3, as DNA: TGTGCCAGCAGCGTAGGTCAGGGGGCGCAAACTAATGAAAAACTGTTTTTT.

Written as DNA, the CDR3 is TGTGCCAGCAGCTTCCCCCAGGGGGTGAACACTGAAGCTTTCTTT. This codes for CASSFPQGVNTEAFF. The rearrangement joins TRBV7-9 to TRBJ1-1, with 7 bases that match TRBD1. The CDR3 runs to 15 residues. From germline, CDR1 is SEHNR and CDR2 FQNEAQ (reference sequence). V lost 3 bases to trimming and J lost 0 bases; unmatched junction nucleotides: 4.

This clone was detected a few times. V gene TRBV6-5 combines with J gene TRBJ1-1; D is uncertain. V shed 5 bases and J shed 0 bases, with 7 bases lying between them. This CDR3 has 13 amino acids. Germline CDR1 MNHEY, CDR2 SVGAGI. DNA for the CDR3: TGTGCCAGCAGTGCAAATATGAACACTGAAGCTTTCTTT. Translation gives CASSANMNTEAFF.

This sequence joins TRBV28 and TRBJ1-2, with 9 bases fitting TRBD1. After removal of 5 bases from V and 2 bases from J, the junction contained 3 bases not matched to a gene. Germline CDR1 is MDHEN and CDR2 is SYDVKM. The CDR3 is 14 amino acids. CDR3 nucleotides: TGTGCCAGCAGTCTTGGACAGGGGAACTATGGCTACACCTTC. Translating it yields CASSLGQGNYGYTF.

The V call is TRBV6-1, the J call TRBJ2-1; 7 nucleotides match TRBD2. Germline assignment: CDR1 MNHNS and CDR2 SASEGT. The junction had 10 bases not matched to a gene; V was cut back by 8 bases and J by 3 bases. The CDR3 runs 15 residues. The chain's CDR3 is CASLLMGGSYNEQFF. DNA of the CDR3: TGTGCCAGCCTCCTCATGGGGGGGAGCTACAATGAGCAGTTCTTC.

This chain connects TRBV5-1 to TRBJ2-4; TRBD1 aligns across 11 bases. This CDR3 contains 14 residues. V lost 3 bases, J lost 6 bases, and 2 bases stayed unmatched. Germline values: CDR1 SGHRS, CDR2 YFSETQ. CDR3 sequence: CASSSGQGANIQYF. In DNA, the CDR3 is TGCGCCAGCAGCTCAGGACAGGGGGCAAACATTCAGTACTTC. The full variable domain, rest sourced from reference TRBV5-1 and TRBJ2-4, is KAGVTQTPRYLIKTRGQQVTLSCSPISGHRSVSWYQQTPGQGLQFLFEYFSETQRNKGNFPGRFSGRQFSNSRSEMNVSTLELGDSALYLCASSSGQGANIQYFGAGTRLSVL.

This chain joins TRBV2 and TRBJ1-2; a weak D match, TRBD1 (6 bases). Trimming shortened V by 2 bases and J by 5 bases, and 15 bases separated the two germline ends. This CDR3 comprises 15 residues. Germline V gene sequence: CDR1 SNHLY, CDR2 FYNNEI. The CDR3 bases are TGTGCCAGCAGTGAAATAGGGAGGACAGATTATGGCTACACCTTC. This translates into CASSEIGRTDYGYTF.

V and J are TRBV28 and TRBJ2-7, with no clear D. The germline V and J ends were trimmed by 6 bases and 0 bases, with 9 bases remaining between them. This CDR3 region has 13 residues. The V gene's germline CDR1 is MDHEN and CDR2 SYDVKM. This CDR3 is CASRAYRSYEQYF. The CDR3 bases are TGTGCCAGCAGAGCTTACCGCTCCTACGAGCAGTACTTC. Filled out from reference TRBV28 and TRBJ2-7, the complete variable domain reads DVKVTQSSRYLVKRTGEKVFLECVQDMDHENMFWYRQDPGLGLRLIYFSYDVKMKEKGDIPEGYSVSREKKERFSLILESASTNQTSMYLCASRAYRSYEQYFGPGTRLTVT.

The genes are TRBV27 and TRBJ2-3; 7 bases fit TRBD1. Trimming cost V 0 bases and J 1 base; bases outside gene matches: 10. Germline lookup yields CDR1 MNHEY and CDR2 SMNVEV (reference sequence). The CDR3 spans 18 residues. The CDR3 DNA reads TGTGCCAGCAGTTTATCGGCCGGGGACAGAAGACGCACAGATACGCAGTATTTT. It encodes CASSLSAGDRRRTDTQYF.

The rearrangement links TRBV15 to TRBJ2-3; a weak D match, TRBD2 (6 bases). This CDR3 is built from 15 residues. Germline lookup yields CDR1 LNHNV and CDR2 YYDKDF (reference sequence). V lost 1 base to trimming and J lost 2 bases, with 10 bases between them. The CDR3 region is CATSRGEDPTDTQYF. The CDR3 DNA reads TGTGCCACCAGCAGAGGGGAGGATCCCACAGATACGCAGTATTTT.

V gene TRBV10-3 combines with J gene TRBJ1-5; 9 bases line up with TRBD1. V was pared by 6 bases and J by 7 bases, with 4 bases of the junction left unmatched. The CDR3 covers 13 residues. CDR1 is ENHRY and CDR2 is SYGVKD in the germline V gene. CDR3 DNA: TGTGCCATCAGGGGACAGGGCGACCAGCCCCAGCATTTT. As protein: CAIRGQGDQPQHF.

This clone has only a few counts. The rearrangement links TRBV5-4 to TRBJ2-7, with 7 bases identical to TRBD1. The CDR3 spans 15 residues. The trim removed 4 bases at V and 2 bases at J, leaving 9 bases unmatched. CDR1 and CDR2 (germline): SGHNT, YYREEE (reference sequence). CDR3 nucleotide sequence: TGTGCCAGCAGCAGCTTTGGGACAGTAACCTACGAGCAGTACTTC. Its translation is CASSSFGTVTYEQYF. Together with reference TRBV5-4 and TRBJ2-7, the CDR3 gives the full variable domain: ETGVTQSPTHLIKTRGQQVTLRCSSQSGHNTVSWYQQALGQGPQFIFQYYREEENGRGNFPPRFSGLQFPNYSSELNVNALELDDSALYLCASSSFGTVTYEQYFGPGTRLTVT.

V and J are TRBV29-1 and TRBJ2-5; TRBD1 matches 11 bases. The CDR3 is made up of 13 amino acids. The ends lost 5 bases at V and 5 bases at J; junction bases unmatched: 4. Germline V CDR1 and CDR2: SQVTM, ANQGSEA. CDR3 sequence: CSVWTGGMETQYF. The CDR3 coding sequence is TGCAGCGTTTGGACAGGGGGCATGGAGACCCAGTACTTC.

This clone was detected a few times. The CDR3: CASSFNHKAITYEQYF. The CDR3 coding sequence is TGTGCCAGCAGCTTCAATCACAAGGCAATAACCTACGAGCAGTACTTC. The chain couples TRBV7-8 to TRBJ2-7; D call uncertain. Germline loops: CDR1 SGHVS, CDR2 FQNEAQ. Between the trimmed V and J ends, which lost 3 bases and 2 bases, there was a span of 17 bases. The CDR3 runs to 16 residues.

J is TRBJ2-7 and V is TRBV7-8; 8 bases agree with TRBD2. Germline values: CDR1 SGHVS, CDR2 FQNEAQ. The CDR3 totals 14 residues. Germline trimming cut 1 base from V and 5 bases from J; bases unmatched to any gene: 4. CDR3 amino acids: CASSLGSSGNEQYF. DNA for the CDR3: TGTGCCAGCAGCTTAGGTAGTAGCGGGAACGAGCAGTACTTC.

This chain links TRBV29-1 with TRBJ2-1; weak D call: TRBD2 (6 bases). The CDR3 length is 17 residues. From germline, CDR1 is SQVTM and CDR2 ANQGSEA. Trimming took 8 bases from V and 0 from J, leaving 23 bases between them. The DNA for the CDR3 is TGCAGCTCCCTCGGGGAGGACGCGCAAAGCTCCTACAATGAGCAGTTCTTC. Translating gives CSSLGEDAQSSYNEQFF.

The chain links TRBV18 to TRBJ1-2; no reliable D call. CDR3 length equals 16 residues. Germline assignment: CDR1 KGHSH and CDR2 LQKENI. V shed 1 base and J shed 8 bases, with 20 bases lying between them. The CDR3 coding sequence is TGTGCCAGCTCACCACGTGTCGAGGGCGCGTTTAGGGGCTACACCTTC. This codes for CASSPRVEGAFRGYTF.

The sample holds one count of this clone. The V call is TRBV7-2, the J call TRBJ2-7; 12 bases align to TRBD2. Per the germline V gene, CDR1 is SGHTA and CDR2 is FQGNSA. The V and J ends lost 1 base and 4 bases, in that order; junction bases with no gene match: 5. CDR3 size: 16 residues. The CDR3 DNA sequence: TGTGCCAGCAGCTTAGTGCTAGCGGGAGGGCCATACGAGCAGTACTTC. Amino acids: CASSLVLAGGPYEQYF.

The chain joins TRBV4-2 to TRBJ2-7; 7 bases align to TRBD1. Germline assignment: CDR1 LGHNA and CDR2 YNFKEQ. V lost 2 bases and J lost 2; bases outside the gene matches: 6. The CDR3 loop spans 15 amino acids. The CDR3 coding sequence is TGTGCCAGCAGCCAAAAGACCGGGACAGCCTACGAGCAGTACTTC. Protein: CASSQKTGTAYEQYF.